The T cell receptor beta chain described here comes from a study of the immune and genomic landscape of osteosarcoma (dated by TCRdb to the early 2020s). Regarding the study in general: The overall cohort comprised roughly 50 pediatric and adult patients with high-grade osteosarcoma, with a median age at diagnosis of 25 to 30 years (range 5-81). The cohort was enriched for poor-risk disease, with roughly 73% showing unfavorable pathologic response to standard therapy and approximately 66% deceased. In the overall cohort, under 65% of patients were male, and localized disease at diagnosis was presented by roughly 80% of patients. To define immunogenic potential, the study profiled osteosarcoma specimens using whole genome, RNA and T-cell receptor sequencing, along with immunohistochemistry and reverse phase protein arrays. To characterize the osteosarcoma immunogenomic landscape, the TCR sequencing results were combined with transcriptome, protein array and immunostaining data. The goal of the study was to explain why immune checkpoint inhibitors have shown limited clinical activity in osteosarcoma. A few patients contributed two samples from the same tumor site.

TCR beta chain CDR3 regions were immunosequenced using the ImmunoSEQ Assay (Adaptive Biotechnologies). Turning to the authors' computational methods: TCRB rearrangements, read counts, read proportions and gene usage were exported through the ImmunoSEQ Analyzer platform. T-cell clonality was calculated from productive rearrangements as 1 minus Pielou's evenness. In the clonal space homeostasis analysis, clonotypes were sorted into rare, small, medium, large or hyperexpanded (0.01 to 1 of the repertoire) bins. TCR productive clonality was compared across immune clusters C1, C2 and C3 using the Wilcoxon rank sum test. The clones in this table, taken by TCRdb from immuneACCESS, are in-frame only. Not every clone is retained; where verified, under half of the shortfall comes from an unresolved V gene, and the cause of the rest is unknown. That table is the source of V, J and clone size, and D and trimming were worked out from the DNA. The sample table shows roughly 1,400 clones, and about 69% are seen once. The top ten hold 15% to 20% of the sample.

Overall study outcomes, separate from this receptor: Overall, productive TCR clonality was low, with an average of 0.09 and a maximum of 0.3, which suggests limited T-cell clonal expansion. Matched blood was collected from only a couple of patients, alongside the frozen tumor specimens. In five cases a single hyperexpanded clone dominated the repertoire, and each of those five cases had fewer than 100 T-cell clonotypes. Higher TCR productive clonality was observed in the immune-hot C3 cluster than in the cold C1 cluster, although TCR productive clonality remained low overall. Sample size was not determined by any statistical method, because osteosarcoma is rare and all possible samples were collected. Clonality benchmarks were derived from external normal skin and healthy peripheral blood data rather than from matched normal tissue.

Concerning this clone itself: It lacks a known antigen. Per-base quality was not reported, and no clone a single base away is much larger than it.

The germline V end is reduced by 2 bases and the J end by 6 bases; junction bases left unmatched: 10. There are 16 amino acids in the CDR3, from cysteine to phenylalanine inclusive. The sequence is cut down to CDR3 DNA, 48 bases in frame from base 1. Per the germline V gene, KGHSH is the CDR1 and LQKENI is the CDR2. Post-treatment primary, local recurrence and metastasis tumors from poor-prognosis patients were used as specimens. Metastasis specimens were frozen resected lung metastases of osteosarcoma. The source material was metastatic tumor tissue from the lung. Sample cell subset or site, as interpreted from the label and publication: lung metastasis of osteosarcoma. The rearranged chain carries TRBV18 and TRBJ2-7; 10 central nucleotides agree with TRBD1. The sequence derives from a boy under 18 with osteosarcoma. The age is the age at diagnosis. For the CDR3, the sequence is CASSPTARQGASEQYF. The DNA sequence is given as TGTGCCAGCTCACCAACCGCCCGACAGGGGGCGTCCGAGCAGTACTTC.